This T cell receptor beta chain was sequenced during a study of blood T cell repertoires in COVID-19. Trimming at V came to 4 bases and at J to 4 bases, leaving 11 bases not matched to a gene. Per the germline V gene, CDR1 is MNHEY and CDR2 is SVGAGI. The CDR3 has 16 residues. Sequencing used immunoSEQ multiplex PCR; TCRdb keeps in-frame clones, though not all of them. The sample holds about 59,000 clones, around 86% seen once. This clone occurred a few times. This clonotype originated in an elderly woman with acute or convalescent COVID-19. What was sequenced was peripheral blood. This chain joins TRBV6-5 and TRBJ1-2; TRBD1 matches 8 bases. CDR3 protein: CASSLNSQGVPYGYTF. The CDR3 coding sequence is TGTGCCAGCAGTTTAAATTCACAGGGGGTTCCCTATGGCTACACCTTC.